These 27 T cell receptor beta chains were all obtained from the same sample, sequenced in a study of patients and donors after allogeneic stem cell transplantation. TCRdb re-analysed the RT-PCR reads in MiXCR, keeping a single row per CDR3 protein. The table shows approximately 140,000 distinct CDR3 sequences, with about 40% occurring only once. The sequenced material came from blood, either unsorted or a sorted T cell fraction (not recorded which). Every receptor here comes from a human donor who was either an allogeneic HSCT recipient or a stem cell or donor lymphocyte infusion donor (not recorded which). It is not recorded whose cells these are; they may come from a transplant donor.

This clonotype was recorded a few times. J is TRBJ1-5 and V is TRBV7-2; D unresolved. The ends were cut back, 6 bases at V and 7 bases at J, with 13 bases in the middle. The CDR3 is made up of 13 amino acids. Germline loops: CDR1 SGHTA, CDR2 FQGNSA. CDR3 in DNA: TGTGCCAGCAGATCTACGGGTGGGCAGCCCCAGCATTTT. It is translated as CASRSTGGQPQHF.

This clonotype was observed a single time. This chain links TRBV24-1 with TRBJ2-4, with TRBD1 matching 11 bases. Germline V gene lookup returns CDR1 KGHDR and CDR2 SFDVKD. J was trimmed by 2 bases and V by 4 bases; bases with no gene match: 3. The CDR3 consists of 16 residues. CDR3 sequence reads: CATSERTGGTKNIQYF. The CDR3 nucleotides read TGTGCCACCAGTGAACGGACAGGGGGCACCAAAAACATTCAGTACTTC.

The V call is TRBV2, the J call TRBJ2-1, with no clear D. The V gene lost 6 bases and the J gene lost 7 bases, with 10 bases spanning the gap. The CDR3 extends over 12 amino acids. Germline V lookup: CDR1 SNHLY, CDR2 FYNNEI. The CDR3 region is CASRDGWNEQFF. The CDR3 nucleotides are TGTGCCAGCAGGGACGGGTGGAATGAGCAGTTCTTC.

This chain joins TRBV6-5 and TRBJ1-1; D gene uncertain. Germline V CDR1 and CDR2: MNHEY, SVGAGI. V shed 2 bases and J shed 0 bases, with 10 bases lying between them. The CDR3 is 15 amino acids. The CDR3 reads CASSYLQVMNTEAFF. The CDR3 DNA reads as TGTGCCAGCAGTTACCTCCAGGTGATGAACACTGAAGCTTTCTTT.

The rearrangement joins TRBV27 to TRBJ2-3, with TRBD2 matching over 11 bases. The CDR3 consists of 15 residues. V dropped 6 bases and J dropped 5; count of bases not matched to a gene: 7. Per germline, CDR1 MNHEY and CDR2 SMNVEV (reference sequence). CDR3 in amino acids: CASRLSGGALDTQYF. The CDR3 bases are TGTGCCAGCAGGCTTAGCGGGGGGGCCTTAGATACGCAGTATTTT.

This chain connects TRBV24-1 to TRBJ1-1; 7 nucleotides agree with TRBD1. Germline loops: CDR1 KGHDR, CDR2 SFDVKD. This CDR3 is 16 amino acids long. Germline trimming cut 1 base from V and 4 bases from J; bases unmatched to any gene: 8. CDR3 DNA sequence: TGTGCCACCAGTGATTTTCTCCCAGGGGGTAGCACTGAAGCTTTCTTT. This gives the protein CATSDFLPGGSTEAFF.

This clonotype was recorded a few times. The chain uses TRBV27 and TRBJ1-2; possible D gene TRBD1, 6 bases. V shed 5 bases and J shed 2 bases, with 15 bases lying between them. This CDR3 is 15 amino acids long. Looked up from germline, CDR1 is MNHEY and CDR2 is SMNVEV (reference sequence). In nucleotides, the CDR3 is TGTGCCAGCAGTCACCTACAGGGCTTGAACTATGGCTACACCTTC. Translated, it gives CASSHLQGLNYGYTF.

The chain carries TRBV5-1 and TRBJ2-7, with TRBD1 as a possible D gene (5 bases). Trimming cost V 3 bases and J 0 bases, with 16 bases left between them. This CDR3 is built from 16 residues. The germline gives CDR1 SGHRS, CDR2 YFSETQ. CDR3 bases: TGCGCCAGCAGCTCAGCGTCGACAGCTAGCTCCTACGAGCAGTACTTC. This encodes CASSSASTASSYEQYF.

V gene TRBV3-1 combines with J gene TRBJ1-1; D possibly corresponds to TRBD1 (5 bases). This CDR3 comprises 14 residues. Trimming left V 0 bases short and J 9 bases short, with 14 bases between. Per the germline V gene, CDR1 is LGHDT and CDR2 is YNNKEL (reference sequence). The CDR3: CASSQEVVEGKAFF. The CDR3 bases are TGTGCCAGCAGCCAAGAAGTAGTGGAGGGGAAAGCTTTCTTT.

The chain links TRBV15 to TRBJ1-5; 9 positions agree with TRBD1. The CDR3 sequence is 14 residues long. Germline V gene data show CDR1 as LNHNV and CDR2 as YYDKDF (reference sequence). After removal of 3 bases from V and 6 bases from J, the junction contained 3 bases not matched to a gene. The CDR3 reads CATSSRQGGQPQHF. The CDR3 DNA follows: TGTGCCACCAGCAGCAGACAGGGGGGTCAGCCCCAGCATTTT.

The chain links TRBV12-3 or TRBV12-4 to TRBJ1-6; TRBD1 matches at 7 bases. The CDR3 consists of 16 residues. The ends lost 7 bases at V and 4 bases at J; junction bases unmatched: 10. The CDR3 DNA reads as TGTGCCAGCATGTGGGGACAGAGCTTGTATAATTCACCCCTCCACTTT. The encoded protein is CASMWGQSLYNSPLHF.

This rearrangement joins TRBV5-1 to TRBJ1-1, with TRBD1 matching over 10 bases. Per germline, CDR1 SGHRS and CDR2 YFSETQ. This CDR3 contains 14 residues. The ends lost 4 bases at V and 6 bases at J; junction bases unmatched: 6. The CDR3 DNA is TGCGCCAGCAGCCCCGGGACAGGGGCGCCTGAAGCTTTCTTT. The encoded protein is CASSPGTGAPEAFF.

The chain combines TRBV4-2 with TRBJ2-3, with D hard to call. The ends were cut back, 4 bases at V and 1 base at J, with 12 bases in the middle. Germline V gene sequence: CDR1 LGHNA, CDR2 YNFKEQ. This CDR3 has 15 amino acids. Written as DNA, the CDR3 is TGTGCCAGCAGCCGGGATCAGCAGGGCACAGATACGCAGTATTTT. It specifies CASSRDQQGTDTQYF.

The chain couples TRBV29-1 to TRBJ2-1, with D maybe TRBD2 (7 bases). Germline assignment: CDR1 SQVTM and CDR2 ANQGSEA. This CDR3 spans 12 amino acids. Trimming took 8 bases from V and 8 from J, leaving 16 bases between them. The CDR3 spells CSSNWGGHEQFF. The CDR3 DNA reads as TGCAGCTCCAATTGGGGGGGGCATGAGCAGTTCTTC.

The chain links TRBV3-1 to TRBJ1-2; D perhaps matches TRBD1 (6 bases). Germline V gene data show CDR1 as LGHDT and CDR2 as YNNKEL (reference sequence). V was trimmed by 3 bases and J by 2 bases, leaving 10 bases between them. This CDR3 has 14 amino acids. Written as DNA, the CDR3 is TGTGCCAGCAGCCATCGCGGACAGAACTATGGCTACACCTTC. This codes for CASSHRGQNYGYTF.

In this sample, this clonotype turned up a few times. This chain links TRBV10-3 with TRBJ2-3; either TRBD1 or TRBD2 may supply D (6 bases each). The germline V gene has CDR1 ENHRY and CDR2 SYGVKD. Trimming left V 6 bases short and J 3 bases short, with 13 bases between. The CDR3 is made up of 14 amino acids. The CDR3 loop reads CAIREGEVTDTQYF. CDR3 sequence (DNA): TGTGCCATCAGGGAGGGGGAGGTAACAGATACGCAGTATTTT.

In this sample, this clonotype turned up a few times. V gene TRBV5-1 combines with J gene TRBJ1-6; no clear D. V shed 3 bases and J shed 9 bases, with 13 bases lying between them. In germline, CDR1 is SGHRS, CDR2 YFSETQ. The CDR3 totals 14 residues. CDR3 coding DNA: TGCGCCAGCAGCTCCGGAGGTGGTAGTTCACCCCTCCACTTT. Its protein product is CASSSGGGSSPLHF.

CDR3 residues: CASSYVGENSPLHF. CDR3 sequence (DNA): TGTGCCAGCAGTTATGTTGGAGAAAATTCACCCCTCCACTTT. The genes are TRBV6-2 or TRBV6-3 and TRBJ1-6; D is ambiguous. V lost 3 bases, J lost 7 bases, and 10 bases lay in between. Germline assignment: CDR1 MNHEY and CDR2 SVGEGT. The CDR3 is 14 amino acids.

V and J are TRBV29-1 and TRBJ1-2; the D is unclear. Deletions cut 1 base from V and 12 bases from J, with 15 bases between. CDR3 length: 12 residues. Germline V CDR1 and CDR2: SQVTM, ANQGSEA. This CDR3 reads CSVEVVGIENTF. The CDR3 nucleotides read TGCAGCGTTGAAGTCGTGGGGATAGAAAACACCTTC. The full variable domain, its missing parts supplied by reference TRBV29-1 and TRBJ1-2, is SAVISQKPSRDICQRGTSLTIQCQVDSQVTMMFWYRQQPGQSLTLIATANQGSEATYESGFVIDKFPISRPNLTFSTLTVSNMSPEDSSIYLCSVEVVGIENTFGSGTRLTVV.

The CDR3 spells CSVGKRSQGAGNYGYTF. In DNA form, the CDR3 reads TGCAGCGTTGGGAAGCGGTCTCAGGGGGCTGGGAACTATGGCTACACCTTC. This sequence joins TRBV29-1 and TRBJ1-2, with TRBD1 matching over 8 bases. This CDR3 comprises 17 residues. V lost 4 bases and J lost 2; bases outside the gene matches: 15. The germline CDR1 and CDR2 sequences are SQVTM and ANQGSEA.

The chain has TRBV20-1 and TRBJ2-1, with TRBD2 matching 10 bases. The germline gives CDR1 DFQATT, CDR2 SNEGSKA (reference sequence). CDR3 length: 12 amino acids. CDR3 DNA: TGCGGTAGCGGGGGGTACTACAATGAGCAGTTCTTC. Translated, it gives CGSGGYYNEQFF.

This clonotype was observed many times. The chain links TRBV29-1 to TRBJ1-2; 8 positions match TRBD1. The V gene's germline CDR1 is SQVTM and CDR2 ANQGSEA. V lost 4 bases, J lost 7 bases, and 5 bases stayed unmatched. The CDR3 contains 12 residues. CDR3 amino acids: CSVADRGGGYTF. DNA for the CDR3: TGCAGCGTTGCTGACAGGGGCGGTGGCTACACCTTC.

This chain joins TRBV12-3 or TRBV12-4 and TRBJ1-2, with a possible D match to TRBD1 (5 bases). This CDR3 is 15 amino acids long. V dropped 3 bases and J dropped 3 bases, with 14 bases sitting between them. The CDR3 region is CASSFLGALHYGYTF. In nucleotides, the CDR3 is TGTGCCAGCAGTTTCTTAGGGGCACTGCACTATGGCTACACCTTC.

The chain carries TRBV6-2 or TRBV6-3 and TRBJ1-1; D unresolved. The CDR3 totals 14 residues. CDR1 and CDR2 from the germline V gene are MNHEY and SVGEGT. The V gene lost 10 bases and the J gene lost 3 bases, with 18 bases spanning the gap. CDR3 DNA sequence: TGTGCCACCTTTAACCGGGCCGGCCACACTGAAGCTTTCTTT. It codes for CATFNRAGHTEAFF.

This clonotype was seen repeatedly, ten times or more. The rearrangement links TRBV15 to TRBJ1-1, with a weak D call TRBD1 (5 bases). Germline assignment: CDR1 LNHNV and CDR2 YYDKDF (reference sequence). Trimming left V 2 bases short and J 1 base short, with 11 bases between. The CDR3 is 15 residues long. The chain's CDR3 is CATSRLGVENTEAFF. CDR3 DNA sequence: TGTGCCACCAGCAGATTAGGGGTGGAGAACACTGAAGCTTTCTTT. Full variable domain (remainder filled in from reference TRBV15 and TRBJ1-1): DAMVIQNPRYQVTQFGKPVTLSCSQTLNHNVMYWYQQKSSQAPKLLFHYYDKDFNNEADTPDNFQSRRPNTSFCFLDIRSPGLGDTAMYLCATSRLGVENTEAFFGQGTRLTVV.

A few counts support this clonotype. The chain uses TRBV6-6 and TRBJ1-1; 7 nucleotides match TRBD1. J was trimmed by 1 base and V by 6 bases; bases with no gene match: 11. The CDR3 covers 16 residues. Germline assignment: CDR1 MNHNY and CDR2 SVGAGI (reference sequence). CDR3 loop: CASSLQPGTANTEAFF. CDR3 coding DNA: TGTGCCAGCAGCCTACAACCAGGGACAGCGAACACTGAAGCTTTCTTT.

The chain employs TRBV2 and TRBJ1-1; D possibly corresponds to TRBD1 (5 bases). Trimming took off 6 bases at V and 1 base at J, with 9 bases between the two ends. From germline, CDR1 is SNHLY and CDR2 FYNNEI. The CDR3 contains 13 residues. The CDR3 nucleotides read TGTGCCAGCAGCAATGGGGCGAACACTGAAGCTTTCTTT. This translates into CASSNGANTEAFF.